The entry that follows covers one T cell receptor (beta chain) sequence. Sequencing was designed to attain a depth spanning 1 in 200,000 to 1 in 1 million T cells. Clones were sequenced by immunoSEQ multiplex PCR, and TCRdb holds only the in-frame ones, with some missing. The sample holds approximately 150,000 clones, approximately 77% seen once. The record originates from a study of cytotoxic CD8 clonotypes in ibrutinib-treated CLL. Looking at the study overall: Productive templates per sample averaged 255,043; productive rearrangements, some 99,000.

V lost 6 bases and J 0 bases, leaving 9 bases between the germline ends. The V gene's germline CDR1 is LNHNV and CDR2 YYDKDF (reference sequence). This CDR3 contains 14 residues. Libraries of TCR beta were made from 2 to 2.5 micrograms of genomic DNA that came from cryopreserved PBMCs. Sample: PBMCs, taken after 12 months of ibrutinib treatment. This sequence was found in a human donor with chronic lymphocytic leukemia. The V and J genes are TRBV15 and TRBJ2-1; D perhaps matches TRBD2 (6 bases). CDR3: CATSVGGSYNEQFF. DNA for the CDR3: TGTGCCACCAGTGTGGGAGGCTCCTACAATGAGCAGTTCTTC. Complete variable domain (other parts from reference TRBV15 and TRBJ2-1): DAMVIQNPRYQVTQFGKPVTLSCSQTLNHNVMYWYQQKSSQAPKLLFHYYDKDFNNEADTPDNFQSRRPNTSFCFLDIRSPGLGDTAMYLCATSVGGSYNEQFFGPGTRLTVL.